Below are 30 T cell receptor beta chains sequenced from a single sample in a study of cytomegalovirus exposure and HLA in healthy donors. PCR used 60 Vbeta primers and 13 Jbeta primers. Profiling relied on immunoSEQ multiplex PCR, and the TCRdb table lists in-frame clones only, not all of them. The sample lists approximately 170,000 clones, almost 75% seen once, with 3.1% in the top ten. The sample comprised PBMCs. These receptors were collected from a young woman in good health and CMV-seropositive.

The genes are TRBV5-1 and TRBJ2-7; TRBD2 agrees at 13 bases. The germline V gene has CDR1 SGHRS and CDR2 YFSETQ. The CDR3 covers 17 residues. V gave up 2 bases and J gave up 2 bases; unmatched junction bases: 7. The CDR3 coding sequence is TGCGCCAGCAGCTTTCGACTAGCGGGAGGATTCCCCTACGAGCAGTACTTC. Its translation is CASSFRLAGGFPYEQYF.

The rearrangement links TRBV27 to TRBJ2-1, with TRBD2 matching over 10 bases. Germline V gives CDR1 MNHEY, CDR2 SMNVEV (reference sequence). V shed 0 bases, J shed 7 bases, and the junction held 3 bases outside the gene matches. The CDR3 runs to 15 residues. The CDR3 DNA is TGTGCCAGCAGTTTATCAGCGGGAGGGCAAAATGAGCAGTTCTTC. Translated, it gives CASSLSAGGQNEQFF.

The chain carries TRBV5-1 and TRBJ2-5, with 9 bases matching TRBD2. The CDR3 spans 14 residues. Germline V lookup: CDR1 SGHRS, CDR2 YFSETQ. The V and J ends lost 3 bases and 1 base, in that order; junction bases with no gene match: 1. This chain's CDR3 is CASSSTSGQETQYF. The CDR3 nucleotides read TGCGCCAGCAGCTCGACTAGCGGCCAAGAGACCCAGTACTTC.

The J gene is TRBJ2-3, the V gene TRBV2; D is perhaps TRBD1 (6 bases). V was shortened by 4 bases and J by 2 bases, with 19 bases between the two germline ends. Looked up from germline, CDR1 is SNHLY and CDR2 is FYNNEI. CDR3 length: 17 residues. The DNA of the CDR3 is TGTGCCAGCAGTGTGCCTGCGGACAGAGGAGTCACAGATACGCAGTATTTT. It encodes CASSVPADRGVTDTQYF.

The V gene is TRBV6-1, the J gene TRBJ2-7, with TRBD1 identical over 11 bases. With 2 bases clipped from V and 4 bases from J, the junction kept 4 bases outside the gene matches. This CDR3 comprises 15 residues. From germline, CDR1 is MNHNS and CDR2 SASEGT. DNA for the CDR3: TGTGCCAGCAGTGAACCCGGGACAGGGGGGTACGAGCAGTACTTC. Its translation: CASSEPGTGGYEQYF.

This chain connects TRBV4-1 to TRBJ2-7; the D is unclear. V was pared by 0 bases and J by 5 bases, with 11 bases between. Per germline, CDR1 MGHRA and CDR2 YSYEKL. This CDR3 contains 14 residues. The CDR3 DNA reads as TGCGCCAGCAGCCAAGATCCACAGTCCAACGAGCAGTACTTC. Translated, it gives CASSQDPQSNEQYF.

The V and J genes are TRBV6-5 and TRBJ2-7; 8 nucleotides line up with TRBD1. The CDR3 covers 15 residues. Trimming cost V 2 bases and J 4 bases; bases outside gene matches: 7. The germline V gene has CDR1 MNHEY and CDR2 SVGAGI. The CDR3, as DNA: TGTGCCAGCAGTTACCGCGGACAGGGACCATACGAGCAGTACTTC. Its protein product is CASSYRGQGPYEQYF.

The V call is TRBV13, the J call TRBJ2-1; a possible D gene is TRBD2 (5 bases). The ends were cut back, 0 bases at V and 3 bases at J, with 12 bases in the middle. Germline-derived CDR1 and CDR2 are PRHDT and FYEKMQ (reference sequence). This CDR3 contains 16 residues. The CDR3 DNA follows: TGTGCCAGCAGCTTAGGCCAGCGGATAATCTACAATGAGCAGTTCTTC. This sequence encodes CASSLGQRIIYNEQFF.

Only a few counts were recorded for this clone. The identical CDR3 is also encoded by other nucleotide sequences in the sample. This sequence joins TRBV5-4 and TRBJ2-5, with 9 bases fitting TRBD1. The CDR3 spans 15 residues. Germline V gives CDR1 SGHNT, CDR2 YYREEE (reference sequence). V dropped 1 base and J dropped 4; count of bases not matched to a gene: 5. In DNA form, the CDR3 reads TGTGCCAGCAGCTTGCCGGGACAGGGAGGAGAGACCCAGTACTTC. Its protein product is CASSLPGQGGETQYF.

The V and J genes are TRBV15 and TRBJ2-5; maybe TRBD1 (7 bases). Gene TRBJ2-7 matches the end of the DNA better, so the J call may be wrong. The CDR3 has 14 amino acids. CDR1 is LNHNV and CDR2 is YYDKDF in the germline V gene (reference sequence). CDR3 protein: CATSSGGTAYEQYF. CDR3 coding DNA: TGTGCCACCAGCAGCGGAGGGACAGCCTACGAGCAGTACTTC.

The gene calls are TRBV5-1 and TRBJ2-7; 10 bases match TRBD1. CDR1 is SGHRS and CDR2 is YFSETQ in the germline V gene. After removal of 4 bases from V and 5 bases from J, the junction contained 6 bases not matched to a gene. This CDR3 has 14 amino acids. CDR3 DNA: TGCGCCAGCAGCACCCGGGACAGGGGAAACGAGCAGTACTTC. As protein: CASSTRDRGNEQYF.

In this sample, this clone is medium-sized. The chain uses TRBV6-4 and TRBJ2-1; 9 bases are shared with TRBD2. Germline assignment: CDR1 MRHNA and CDR2 SNTAGT. The length of the CDR3 is 13 residues. With 0 bases clipped from V and 10 bases from J, the junction kept 1 base outside the gene matches. CDR3 protein: CASSDSTSGEQFF. Here the CDR3 DNA reads TGTGCCAGCAGTGACTCCACTAGCGGGGAGCAGTTCTTC.

The V call is TRBV2, the J call TRBJ1-5, with no clear D. CDR1 is SNHLY, CDR2 FYNNEI, per germline. This CDR3 region has 12 residues. The V end was cut by 7 bases, the J end by 8 bases, with 12 bases between. CDR3 DNA sequence: TGTGCCAGCAACCTGGAGCGGGAGCCCCAGCATTTT. This translates into CASNLEREPQHF.

The J gene is TRBJ1-5, the V gene TRBV28, with D perhaps TRBD1 (5 bases). This CDR3 comprises 16 residues. CDR1 and CDR2 (germline): MDHEN, SYDVKM. The V end was cut by 4 bases, the J end by 4 bases, with 17 bases between. The CDR3 region is CASSSHQTSGNQPQHF. The DNA of the CDR3 is TGTGCCAGCAGTTCTCACCAAACCTCAGGGAATCAGCCCCAGCATTTT.

This clone was counted only a few times. The rearrangement uses TRBV5-5 and TRBJ1-1; D gene ambiguous. Germline V gene lookup returns CDR1 SGHKS and CDR2 YYEKEE (reference sequence). The CDR3 is 13 amino acids. Trimming removed 3 bases from V and 5 bases from J, with 11 bases in between. The CDR3 DNA reads as TGTGCCAGCAGCTATACTACGGGTACTGAAGCTTTCTTT. This translates into CASSYTTGTEAFF.

The chain couples TRBV27 to TRBJ2-2; 7 bases align to TRBD1. The CDR3 has 14 residues. Per germline, CDR1 MNHEY and CDR2 SMNVEV (reference sequence). J was trimmed by 4 bases and V by 10 bases; bases with no gene match: 9. This chain's CDR3 is CATHEQGITGELFF. The CDR3 DNA sequence: TGTGCCACCCATGAACAGGGGATCACCGGGGAGCTGTTTTTT.

The chain's CDR3 is CASSESLRTGSYEQYF. Here the CDR3 DNA reads TGCGCCAGCAGTGAGTCGCTTAGGACAGGGAGCTACGAGCAGTACTTC. The chain links TRBV10-1 to TRBJ2-7; the match to TRBD1 covers 8 bases. The J segment lost 3 bases and the V segment lost 0 bases, leaving 7 bases of the junction unmatched. The CDR3 runs 16 residues. Germline V gene lookup returns CDR1 WNHNN and CDR2 SYGVQD (reference sequence).

The V and J genes are TRBV7-9 and TRBJ1-6, with 7 bases matching TRBD1. Germline lookup yields CDR1 SEHNR and CDR2 FQNEAQ (reference sequence). This CDR3 region has 15 residues. V lost 5 bases to trimming and J lost 7 bases; unmatched junction nucleotides: 8. CDR3 protein: CASSAKGQENSPLHF. Written as DNA, the CDR3 is TGTGCCAGCAGCGCTAAAGGACAGGAAAATTCACCCCTCCACTTT.

This rearrangement joins TRBV5-1 to TRBJ2-5; 7 positions match TRBD2. The J segment lost 3 bases and the V segment lost 0 bases, leaving 5 bases of the junction unmatched. Germline lookup yields CDR1 SGHRS and CDR2 YFSETQ. CDR3 length equals 15 residues. The CDR3 spells CASSLAGGREETQYF. In DNA, the CDR3 is TGCGCCAGCAGCTTGGCCGGCGGGAGAGAAGAGACCCAGTACTTC.

Details on this clone: Other DNA sequences within the sample encode an identical CDR3. This chain uses TRBV28 with TRBJ2-7, with 11 positions matching TRBD2. V was pared by 6 bases and J by 4 bases, with 5 bases of the junction left unmatched. This CDR3 contains 14 residues. Germline V gene sequence: CDR1 MDHEN, CDR2 SYDVKM. The DNA for the CDR3 is TGTGCCAGCAGCCCCGGGACTAGCGGTTACGAGCAGTACTTC. Translated: CASSPGTSGYEQYF.

This clone occurred once. The chain carries TRBV19 and TRBJ1-1, with TRBD1 matching 7 bases. CDR3 length: 11 residues. CDR1 is LNHDA and CDR2 is SQIVND in the germline V gene (reference sequence). V shed 8 bases, J shed 6 bases, and the junction held 3 bases outside the gene matches. The CDR3 bases are TGTGCCAGTGCAGGGGGACCTGAAGCTTTCTTT. This translates into CASAGGPEAFF.

V gene TRBV6-1 combines with J gene TRBJ1-2; unclear D gene. The CDR3 spans 16 residues. CDR1 and CDR2 (germline): MNHNS, SASEGT. V was trimmed by 3 bases and J by 4 bases, leaving 18 bases between them. CDR3 DNA: TGTGCCAGCAGTGAGTCGGGGAGAGGAGTGGGCTATGGCTACACCTTC. This translates into CASSESGRGVGYGYTF.

This clone is a singleton in its sample. The chain uses TRBV28 and TRBJ1-5; D perhaps matches TRBD1 (6 bases). The CDR3 length is 14 residues. Germline V gives CDR1 MDHEN, CDR2 SYDVKM. Trimming pared 8 bases from V and 7 bases from J, leaving 18 bases between. CDR3 nucleotides: TGTGCCAGCGTCGAGACCCCAAGGGGGCAGCCCCAGCATTTT. Protein sequence: CASVETPRGQPQHF.

The gene calls are TRBV7-2 and TRBJ2-2; D is uncertain. V lost 4 bases, J lost 7 bases, and 13 bases lay in between. Germline V CDR1 and CDR2: SGHTA, FQGNSA. The CDR3 length is 14 residues. CDR3 nucleotide sequence: TGTGCCAGCAGCTCCCTAAATCTCCTCGGGGAGCTGTTTTTT. It specifies CASSSLNLLGELFF.

This chain uses TRBV4-2 with TRBJ2-7; D is possibly TRBD1 (6 bases). Germline V gene data show CDR1 as LGHNA and CDR2 as YNFKEQ. V lost 6 bases to trimming and J lost 0 bases, with 12 bases between them. The CDR3 length is 14 residues. The CDR3 loop is CASSPTGISYEQYF. The CDR3 region has the DNA TGTGCCAGCAGTCCGACAGGTATCTCCTACGAGCAGTACTTC.

The rearrangement joins TRBV10-1 to TRBJ2-7; TRBD1 is a possible D gene (6 bases). This CDR3 has 15 residues. Germline V CDR1 and CDR2: WNHNN, SYGVQD (reference sequence). V dropped 1 base and J dropped 5 bases, with 15 bases sitting between them. The CDR3 DNA follows: TGCGCCAGCAGTGAGTATGAACAGGGTGGCCACGAGCAGTACTTC. Protein: CASSEYEQGGHEQYF.

The chain employs TRBV11-2 and TRBJ2-7; 9 bases are a match to TRBD2. Germline V gene sequence: CDR1 SGHAT, CDR2 FQNNGV. The CDR3 totals 16 residues. V gave up 4 bases and J gave up 7 bases; unmatched junction bases: 14. The CDR3 protein is CASSWGGGRAGREQYF. The DNA for the CDR3 is TGTGCCAGCAGCTGGGGTGGCGGGAGGGCAGGACGGGAGCAGTACTTC.

The count of this clone is one. The chain couples TRBV5-8 to TRBJ2-7; perhaps TRBD2 as D (7 bases). From germline, CDR1 is SGHTS and CDR2 YDEGEE. V gave up 6 bases and J gave up 5 bases, with 21 bases separating them. The CDR3 is 15 residues long. CDR3 DNA: TGTGCCAGCAACCTTGGGGGCGGGAGTACCCACGAGCAGTACTTC. Protein sequence: CASNLGGGSTHEQYF.

This chain uses TRBV6-5 with TRBJ2-5; TRBD2 aligns across 8 bases. The tail of the sequence fits TRBJ2-7 better, so the J call may be wrong. Germline lookup yields CDR1 MNHEY and CDR2 SVGAGI. This CDR3 has 15 residues. The CDR3 DNA reads as TGTGCCAGCAGCCCATTCCTTAGCGGGACCAACGAGCAGTACTTC. Its protein is CASSPFLSGTNEQYF.

The chain carries TRBV4-1 and TRBJ2-2, with D maybe TRBD1 (6 bases). The germline V and J ends were trimmed by 3 bases and 1 base, with 12 bases remaining between them. Germline V gene lookup returns CDR1 MGHRA and CDR2 YSYEKL. CDR3 length: 16 residues. The CDR3: CASSQVPRGNTGELFF. The CDR3 nucleotides read TGCGCCAGCAGCCAGGTCCCCAGGGGGAACACCGGGGAGCTGTTTTTT.